Listed here are 2 T cell receptor beta chains from one sample, sequenced in a study of T cell responses to AZD1222 COVID-19 vaccine. Libraries were prepared by immunoSEQ multiplex PCR; TCRdb keeps only in-frame clonotypes and omits some of them. Of 70,000 to 100,000 clones in the sample, approximately 85% were seen once. The sample here was peripheral blood, taken 28 days after the second AZD1222 dose. Receptors originate from an adult who received the AZD1222 COVID-19 vaccine.

The gene calls are TRBV7-3 and TRBJ1-6; D unresolved. Germline-derived CDR1 and CDR2 are SGHTA and FQGTGA. The CDR3 extends over 13 amino acids. V was clipped by 4 bases and J by 5 bases, with 6 bases between them. The CDR3 spells CASSSGNNSPLHF. The CDR3 DNA sequence: TGTGCCAGCAGCTCGGGGAATAATTCACCCCTCCACTTT.

CDR3 bases: TGCAGCGTTGAAGATCTTGGGGGGACGAAGCAGTACTTC. Translating it yields CSVEDLGGTKQYF. The J gene is TRBJ2-7, the V gene TRBV29-1; possibly TRBD2 for D (6 bases). Germline CDR1 SQVTM, CDR2 ANQGSEA. V was trimmed by 0 bases and J by 8 bases, leaving 14 bases between them. This CDR3 comprises 13 residues.